This entry features one T cell receptor (beta chain) sequence. Arm-PCR with iRepertoire HTBI primers amplified the CDR3 regions for these TCR beta libraries. TCRdb analysed the multiplex PCR reads with MiXCR anew, one entry per CDR3 protein. Of about 660,000 distinct CDR3 sequences listed, around 30% are singletons. These data originate in a study of regulatory T cells in long-lasting Graves disease. Documented time point: persistent/refractory GD, antithyroid drugs over 5 years with positive TRAb. Researchers made the TCR library from RNA that was extracted from PBMCs. EDTA tubes were used for drawing nine milliliters of peripheral blood. The TCR originated in a female donor with Graves disease. Sequencing was performed on peripheral blood mononuclear cells (PBMCs), taken when the disease was refractory, from a patient treated with antithyroid drugs.

The CDR3 DNA follows: TGTGCCAGCAGCTCTTGGGAGGGGACGAACACCGGGGAGCTGTTTTTT. Protein: CASSSWEGTNTGELFF. The chain couples TRBV11-3 to TRBJ2-2; 7 nucleotides match TRBD2. CDR1 is SGHNT and CDR2 is YENEEA in the germline V gene. The CDR3 loop spans 16 amino acids. Trimming at V came to 4 bases and at J to 0 bases, leaving 5 bases not matched to a gene.